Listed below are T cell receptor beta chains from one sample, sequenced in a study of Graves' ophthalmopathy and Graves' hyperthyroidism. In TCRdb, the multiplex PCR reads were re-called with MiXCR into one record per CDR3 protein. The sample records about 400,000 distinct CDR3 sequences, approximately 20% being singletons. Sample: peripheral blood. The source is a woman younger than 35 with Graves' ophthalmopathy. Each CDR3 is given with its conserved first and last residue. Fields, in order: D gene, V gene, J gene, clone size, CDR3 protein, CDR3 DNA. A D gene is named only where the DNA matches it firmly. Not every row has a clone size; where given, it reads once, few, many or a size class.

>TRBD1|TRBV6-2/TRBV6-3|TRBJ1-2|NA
CASSYYRGPYGYTF
TGTGCCAGCAGTTATTACAGGGGTCCCTATGGCTACACCTTC
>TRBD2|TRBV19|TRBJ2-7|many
CASSIGLAGKEQYF
TGTGCCAGTAGTATCGGACTAGCGGGTAAAGAGCAGTACTTC
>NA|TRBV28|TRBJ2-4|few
CASSSSSLLAKNIQYF
TGTGCCAGCAGTTCCTCATCGTTGCTAGCCAAAAACATTCAGTACTTC
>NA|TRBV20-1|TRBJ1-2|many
CSAIIGYHTF
TGCAGTGCTATAATCGGGTATCACACCTTC
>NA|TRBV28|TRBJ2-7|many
CASSRSGYEQYF
TGTGCCAGCAGCCGATCTGGGTACGAGCAGTACTTC
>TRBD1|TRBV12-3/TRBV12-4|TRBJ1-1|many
CASAPGGARGNTEAFF
TGTGCCAGCGCCCCAGGGGGGGCGCGGGGGAACACTGAAGCTTTCTTT
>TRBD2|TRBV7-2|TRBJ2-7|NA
CASSLWGTNGEQYF
TGTGCCAGCAGCTTATGGGGGACTAATGGAGAGCAGTACTTC
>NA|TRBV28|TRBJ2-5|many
CASSSPGPQETQYF
TGTGCCAGCAGCTCCCCGGGGCCCCAAGAGACCCAGTACTTC
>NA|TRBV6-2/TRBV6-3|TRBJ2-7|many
CASRSPRTEYEQYF
TGTGCCAGCAGAAGTCCCAGAACAGAATACGAGCAGTACTTC
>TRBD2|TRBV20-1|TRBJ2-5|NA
CRLAETQYF
TGCAGACTAGCGGAGACCCAGTACTTC
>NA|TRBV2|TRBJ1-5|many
CASHRQGGQPQHF
TGTGCCAGCCACCGGCAGGGAGGTCAGCCCCAGCATTTT
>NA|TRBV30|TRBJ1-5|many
CAWSVGAQVAQPQHF
TGTGCCTGGAGTGTAGGGGCCCAGGTGGCTCAGCCCCAGCATTTT
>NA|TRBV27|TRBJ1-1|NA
CASSYGRGPNTEAFF
TGTGCCAGCAGTTACGGCAGGGGCCCAAACACTGAAGCTTTCTTT
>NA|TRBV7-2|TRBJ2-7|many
CASSLGFGGAEEQYF
TGTGCCAGCAGCTTAGGGTTCGGCGGGGCGGAGGAGCAGTACTTC
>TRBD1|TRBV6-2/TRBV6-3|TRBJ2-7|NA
CASKRDSSYEQYF
TGTGCCAGCAAACGGGACAGCTCCTACGAGCAGTACTTC
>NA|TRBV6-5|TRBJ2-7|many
CASTSGASREQYF
TGTGCCAGCACCTCTGGGGCTAGCCGCGAGCAGTACTTC
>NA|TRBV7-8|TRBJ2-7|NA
CASSLVMFEQYF
TGTGCCAGCAGCTTAGTTATGTTCGAGCAGTACTTC
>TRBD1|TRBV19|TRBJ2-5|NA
CASSKGGQKETQYF
TGTGCCAGCTCAAAAGGGGGACAGAAAGAGACCCAGTACTTC
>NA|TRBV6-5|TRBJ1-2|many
CASSYSQGGYGYTF
TGTGCCAGCAGTTACTCACAGGGAGGCTATGGCTACACCTTC
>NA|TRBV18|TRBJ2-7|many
CASSDGQLAYEQYF
TGTGCCAGCTCAGACGGCCAACTCGCCTACGAGCAGTACTTC
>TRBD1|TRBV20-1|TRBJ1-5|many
CSARGDWDRRNQPQHF
TGCAGTGCTAGAGGCGATTGGGACAGACGCAATCAGCCCCAGCATTTT
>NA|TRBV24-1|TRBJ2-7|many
CATSRARSYEQYF
TGTGCCACCAGTCGGGCCAGGTCCTACGAGCAGTACTTC
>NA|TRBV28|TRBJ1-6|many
CASSRIRQTNSPLHF
TGTGCCAGCAGTCGGATCAGACAGACCAATTCACCCCTCCACTTT
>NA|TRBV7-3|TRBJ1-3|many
CASSAGPGDTIYF
TGTGCCAGCAGCGCCGGCCCCGGAGACACCATATATTTT
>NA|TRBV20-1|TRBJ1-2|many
CSVARLEGALF
TGCAGTGTCGCAAGGCTAGAGGGAGCCCTATTC
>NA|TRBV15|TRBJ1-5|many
CATSLNRMGNQPQHF
TGTGCCACCAGCCTGAATCGGATGGGAAATCAGCCCCAGCATTTT
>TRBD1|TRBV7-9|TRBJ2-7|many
CASSPEVWTGDSYEQYF
TGTGCCAGCAGCCCGGAGGTATGGACAGGGGATTCCTACGAGCAGTACTTC
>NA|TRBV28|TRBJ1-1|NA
CASSPGVGFAEAFF
TGTGCCAGCAGCCCAGGGGTAGGTTTCGCTGAAGCTTTCTTT
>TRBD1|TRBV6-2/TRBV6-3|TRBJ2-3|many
CASSYSRDRESDTQYF
TGTGCCAGCAGTTACTCCCGGGACAGGGAGTCAGATACGCAGTATTTT
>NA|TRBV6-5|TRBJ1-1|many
CASSPAGRRAFF
TGTGCCAGCAGTCCTGCTGGCCGGCGGGCTTTCTTT
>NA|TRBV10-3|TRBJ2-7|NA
CATRGQEGEQYF
TGTGCCACCCGGGGGCAGGAGGGCGAGCAGTACTTC
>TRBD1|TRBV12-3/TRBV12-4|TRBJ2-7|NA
CASRPTGFYEQYF
TGTGCCAGCAGGCCGACAGGGTTTTACGAGCAGTACTTC
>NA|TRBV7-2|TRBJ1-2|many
CASSLDFRGGGYTF
TGTGCCAGCAGCTTAGATTTCAGGGGCGGTGGCTACACCTTC
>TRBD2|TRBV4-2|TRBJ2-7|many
CASSQLLAGAGEQYF
TGTGCCAGCAGCCAATTACTAGCGGGGGCGGGAGAGCAGTACTTC
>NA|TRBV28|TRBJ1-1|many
CASTADLLGTEAFF
TGTGCCAGCACTGCGGACCTCCTAGGGACTGAAGCTTTCTTT
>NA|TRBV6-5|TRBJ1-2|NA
CASSYGRDYGYTF
TGTGCCAGCAGTTATGGCCGGGACTATGGCTACACCTTC
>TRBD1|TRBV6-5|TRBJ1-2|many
CASSLGTADYGYTF
TGTGCCAGCAGTCTCGGGACAGCCGATTATGGCTACACCTTC
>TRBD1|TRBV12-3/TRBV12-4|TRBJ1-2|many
CASSPGTVSGGYTF
TGTGCCAGCAGTCCCGGGACAGTTAGCGGTGGCTACACCTTC
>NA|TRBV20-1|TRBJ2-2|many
CSARLSGGAGELFF
TGCAGTGCTAGGCTAAGTGGAGGAGCCGGGGAGCTGTTTTTT
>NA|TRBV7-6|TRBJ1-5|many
CASSPRPGDRDQPQHF
TGTGCCAGCAGCCCCCGGCCGGGGGATCGTGATCAGCCCCAGCATTTT
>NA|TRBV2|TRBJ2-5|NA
CASSGFLYQETQYF
TGTGCCAGCAGTGGTTTCCTGTACCAAGAGACCCAGTACTTC
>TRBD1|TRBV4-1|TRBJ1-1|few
CASSQTQGGNTEAFF
TGCGCCAGCAGCCAAACACAGGGGGGGAACACTGAAGCTTTCTTT
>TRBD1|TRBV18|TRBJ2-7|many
CASSPKTGNPYEQYF
TGTGCCAGCTCACCAAAGACAGGGAACCCCTACGAGCAGTACTTC
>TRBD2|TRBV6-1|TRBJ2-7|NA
CAGAVAGSYEQYF
TGTGCCGGCGCGGTAGCGGGATCCTACGAGCAGTACTTC
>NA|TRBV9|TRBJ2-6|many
CASSVSSSGANVLTF
TGTGCCAGCAGCGTTAGTAGCTCTGGGGCCAACGTCCTGACTTTC
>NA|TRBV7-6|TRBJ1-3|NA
CASSLVQGGGNTIYF
TGTGCCAGCAGCTTAGTACAGGGCGGCGGAAACACCATATATTTT
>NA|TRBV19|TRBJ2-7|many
CASSASVVRGAFEQYF
TGTGCCAGTAGTGCCTCCGTCGTGAGAGGGGCATTCGAGCAGTACTTC
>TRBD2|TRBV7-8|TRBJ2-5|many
CASSLSSSGGTYQETQYF
TGTGCCAGCAGCTTAAGTTCTAGCGGGGGGACGTACCAAGAGACCCAGTACTTC
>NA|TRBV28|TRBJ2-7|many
CASSQDSAYEQYF
TGTGCCAGCAGCCAGGACAGTGCCTACGAGCAGTACTTC
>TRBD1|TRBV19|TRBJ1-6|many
CASRDSDNSPLHF
TGTGCCAGCAGGGACAGCGATAATTCACCCCTCCACTTT
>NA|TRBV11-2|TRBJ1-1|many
CASSLGMNPEAFF
TGTGCCAGCAGCTTAGGGATGAATCCTGAAGCTTTCTTT
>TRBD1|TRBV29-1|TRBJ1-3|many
CSVVGTGYSGNTIYF
TGCAGCGTTGTGGGGACAGGTTACTCTGGAAACACCATATATTTT
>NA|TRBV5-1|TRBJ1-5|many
CASSLEGLRPQHF
TGCGCCAGCAGCTTGGAGGGGCTGAGGCCCCAGCATTTT
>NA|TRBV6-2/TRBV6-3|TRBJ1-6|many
CASSPRGSRSSYNSPLHF
TGTGCCAGCAGTCCGAGAGGGAGCAGGAGCTCCTATAATTCACCCCTCCACTTT
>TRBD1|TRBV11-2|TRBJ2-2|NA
CASSLGQGPTTGELFF
TGTGCCAGCAGCTTAGGACAGGGGCCCACCACCGGGGAGCTGTTTTTT
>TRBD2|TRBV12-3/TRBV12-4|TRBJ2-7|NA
CASGLAGGGEQYF
TGTGCCAGCGGACTAGCGGGAGGTGGAGAGCAGTACTTC
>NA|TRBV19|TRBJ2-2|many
CASSRDFLGELFF
TGTGCCAGTAGCCGGGACTTCCTCGGGGAGCTGTTTTTT
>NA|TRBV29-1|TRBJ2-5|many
CSVGKWETQYF
TGCAGCGTAGGTAAATGGGAGACCCAGTACTTC
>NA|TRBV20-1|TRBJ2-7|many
CSASRLTYEQYF
TGCAGTGCTAGCAGACTAACCTACGAGCAGTACTTC